This T cell receptor beta chain was sequenced during a study of blood T cell repertoires in COVID-19. Study-wide context: Sample material is recorded as cDNA or gDNA derived from T cells, B-cell-depleted T cells, or PBMCs.

The CDR3 spans 15 residues. Germline CDR1 reads SGHKS; CDR2 reads YYEKEE (reference sequence). The V end was cut by 0 bases, the J end by 2 bases, with 9 bases between. In the study's own analysis: Estimation of nucleated cell counts was performed using reference gene primer amplification. Libraries were prepared by immunoSEQ multiplex PCR; TCRdb keeps only in-frame clonotypes and omits some of them. V, J and clone size were drawn from that table, and D and trimming were deduced from the DNA. The sample includes 350,000 to 450,000 clones, roughly 86% of them seen just once. This clone was counted a few times.

The sample comprised peripheral blood. The origin of this receptor is a human donor in a cohort sampled during active COVID-19. The V call is TRBV5-5, the J call TRBJ1-5; D is uncertain. In nucleotides, the CDR3 is TGTGCCAGCAGCTTGGATAGCACTGGCAATCAGCCCCAGCATTTT. It translates to CASSLDSTGNQPQHF. The whole variable domain, filled in from reference TRBV5-5 and TRBJ1-5, reads DAGVTQSPTHLIKTRGQQVTLRCSPISGHKSVSWYQQVLGQGPQFIFQYYEKEERGRGNFPDRFSARQFPNYSSELNVNALLLGDSALYLCASSLDSTGNQPQHFGDGTRLSIL.